This T cell receptor (beta chain) is from a study of control samples from healthy donors and cancer patients. The germline V and J ends were trimmed by 3 bases and 8 bases, with 13 bases remaining between them. The CDR3 is 13 amino acids. CDR1 is LNHNV, CDR2 YYDKDF, per germline (reference sequence). Assay: immunoSEQ multiplex PCR; the TCRdb copy retains only in-frame clones and omits some. The sample includes 70,000 to 90,000 clones, roughly 94% of them seen just once. The sample was blood. The receptor was derived from a woman aged 40 to 50 in good health. J is TRBJ1-2 and V is TRBV15; D uncertain. In DNA form, the CDR3 reads TGTGCCACCAGCAGGGGTGTACGAGGGGGCTACACCTTC. Translating gives CATSRGVRGGYTF.